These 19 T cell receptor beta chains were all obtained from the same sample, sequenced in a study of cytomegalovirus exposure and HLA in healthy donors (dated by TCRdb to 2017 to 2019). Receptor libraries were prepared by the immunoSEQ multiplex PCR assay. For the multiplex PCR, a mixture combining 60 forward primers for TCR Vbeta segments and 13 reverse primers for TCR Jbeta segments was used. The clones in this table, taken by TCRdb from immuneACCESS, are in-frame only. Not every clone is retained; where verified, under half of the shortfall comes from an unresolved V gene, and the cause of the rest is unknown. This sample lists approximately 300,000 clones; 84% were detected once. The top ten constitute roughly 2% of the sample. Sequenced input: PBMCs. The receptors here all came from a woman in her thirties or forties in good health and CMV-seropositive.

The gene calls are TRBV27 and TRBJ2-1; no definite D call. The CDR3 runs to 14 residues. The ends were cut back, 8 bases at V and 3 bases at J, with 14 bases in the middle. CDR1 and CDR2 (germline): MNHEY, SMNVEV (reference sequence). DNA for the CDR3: TGTGCCAGCCAATCAGAGGAAAACTACAATGAGCAGTTCTTC. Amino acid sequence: CASQSEENYNEQFF.

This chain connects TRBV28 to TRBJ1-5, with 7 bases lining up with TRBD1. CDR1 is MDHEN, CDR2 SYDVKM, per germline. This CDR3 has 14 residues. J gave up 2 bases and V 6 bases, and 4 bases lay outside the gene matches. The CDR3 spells CASRRGLGNQPQHF. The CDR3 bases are TGTGCCAGCAGAAGGGGGCTGGGCAATCAGCCCCAGCATTTT.

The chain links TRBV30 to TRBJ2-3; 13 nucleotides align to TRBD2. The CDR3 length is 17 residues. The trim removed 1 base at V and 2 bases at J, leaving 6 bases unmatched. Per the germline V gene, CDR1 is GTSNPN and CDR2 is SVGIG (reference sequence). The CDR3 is CAWSDRTSGSNTDTQYF. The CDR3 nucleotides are TGTGCCTGGAGTGATAGGACTAGCGGGAGTAACACAGATACGCAGTATTTT.

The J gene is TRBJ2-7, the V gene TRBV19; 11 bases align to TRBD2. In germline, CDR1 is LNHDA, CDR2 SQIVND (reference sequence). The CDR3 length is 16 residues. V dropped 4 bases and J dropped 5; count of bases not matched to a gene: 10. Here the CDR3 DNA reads TGTGCCAGTAGTACACTAGCGGGAGCGGTGGCCGACGAGCAGTACTTC. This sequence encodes CASSTLAGAVADEQYF.

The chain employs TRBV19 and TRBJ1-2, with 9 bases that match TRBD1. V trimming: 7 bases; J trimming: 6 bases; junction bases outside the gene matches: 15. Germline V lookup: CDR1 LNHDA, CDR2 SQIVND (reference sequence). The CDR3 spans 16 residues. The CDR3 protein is CASTSPTGGVEDGYTF. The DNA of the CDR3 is TGTGCCAGTACCTCCCCCACAGGGGGCGTTGAGGATGGCTACACCTTC.

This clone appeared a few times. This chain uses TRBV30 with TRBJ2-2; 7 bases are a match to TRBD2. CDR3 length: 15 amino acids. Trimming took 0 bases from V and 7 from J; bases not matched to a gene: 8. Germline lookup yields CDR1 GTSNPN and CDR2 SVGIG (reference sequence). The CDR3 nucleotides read TGTGCCTGGAGTGTGGGCGGGAGACGGAGCGGGGAGCTGTTTTTT. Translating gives CAWSVGGRRSGELFF.

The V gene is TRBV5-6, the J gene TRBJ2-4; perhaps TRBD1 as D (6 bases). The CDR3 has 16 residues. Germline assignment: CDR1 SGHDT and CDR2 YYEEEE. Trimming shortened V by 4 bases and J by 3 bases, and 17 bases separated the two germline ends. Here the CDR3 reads CASSPRGEGVKNIQYF. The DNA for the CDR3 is TGTGCCAGCAGCCCACGGGGAGAGGGGGTCAAAAACATTCAGTACTTC.

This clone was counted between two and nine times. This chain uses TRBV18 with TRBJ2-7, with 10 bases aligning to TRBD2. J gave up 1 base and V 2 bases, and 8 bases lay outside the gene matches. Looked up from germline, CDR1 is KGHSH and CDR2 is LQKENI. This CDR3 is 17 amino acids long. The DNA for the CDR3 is TGTGCCAGCTCACCAATTCGGACTAGCGGTTCGTCCTACGAGCAGTACTTC. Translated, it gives CASSPIRTSGSSYEQYF.

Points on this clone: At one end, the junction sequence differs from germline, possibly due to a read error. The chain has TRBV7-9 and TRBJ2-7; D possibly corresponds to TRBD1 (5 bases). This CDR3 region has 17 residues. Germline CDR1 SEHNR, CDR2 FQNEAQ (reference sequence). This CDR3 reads CSSASLGRSGVAYEQYF. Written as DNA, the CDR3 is TGTTCCAGCGCCTCCTTGGGGCGTTCTGGGGTAGCCTACGAGCAGTACTTC.

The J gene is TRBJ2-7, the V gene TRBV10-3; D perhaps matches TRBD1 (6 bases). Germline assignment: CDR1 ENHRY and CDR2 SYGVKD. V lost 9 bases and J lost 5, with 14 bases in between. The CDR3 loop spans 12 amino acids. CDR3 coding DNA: TGTGCCATGAGTCCAGGGGACCACGAGCAGTACTTC. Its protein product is CAMSPGDHEQYF.

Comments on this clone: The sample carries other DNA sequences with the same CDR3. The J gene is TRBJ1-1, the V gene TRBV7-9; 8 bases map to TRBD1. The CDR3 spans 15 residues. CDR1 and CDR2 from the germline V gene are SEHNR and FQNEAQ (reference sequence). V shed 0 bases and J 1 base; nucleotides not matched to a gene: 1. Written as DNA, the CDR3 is TGTGCCAGCAGCTTAGCCGACAGGGGGAACACTGAAGCTTTCTTT. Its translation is CASSLADRGNTEAFF.

The CDR3 here is CSAGAGRERADTQYF. CDR3 sequence (DNA): TGCAGCGCCGGGGCTGGGCGGGAGCGGGCAGATACGCAGTATTTT. J is TRBJ2-3 and V is TRBV29-1, with TRBD2 identical over 7 bases. The junction had 14 bases not matched to a gene; V was cut back by 7 bases and J by 4 bases. From germline, CDR1 is SQVTM and CDR2 ANQGSEA. The length of the CDR3 is 15 residues.

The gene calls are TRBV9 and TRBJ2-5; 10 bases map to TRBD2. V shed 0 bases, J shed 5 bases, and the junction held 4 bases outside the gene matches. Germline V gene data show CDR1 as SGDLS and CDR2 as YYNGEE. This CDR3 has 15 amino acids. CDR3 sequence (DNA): TGTGCCAGCAGCGTAGTAGCGGGAGGTGGGGAGACCCAGTACTTC. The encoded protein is CASSVVAGGGETQYF.

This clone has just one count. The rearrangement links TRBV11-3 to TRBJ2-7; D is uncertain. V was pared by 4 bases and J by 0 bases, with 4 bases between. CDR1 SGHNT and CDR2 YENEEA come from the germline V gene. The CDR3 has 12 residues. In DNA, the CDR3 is TGTGCCAGCAGCTCCGGCTCCTACGAGCAGTACTTC. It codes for CASSSGSYEQYF.

Here the CDR3 reads CASSAFGQGANQPQHF. For the CDR3, the DNA is TGTGCCAGCAGCGCCTTCGGACAGGGGGCAAATCAGCCCCAGCATTTT. This chain connects TRBV2 to TRBJ1-5; TRBD1 aligns across 11 bases. Trimming took 6 bases from V and 4 from J; bases not matched to a gene: 8. Germline CDR1 reads SNHLY; CDR2 reads FYNNEI. CDR3 length equals 16 residues.

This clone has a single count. CDR3 protein: CASSILNRQETQYF. The CDR3 nucleotides are TGTGCCAGTAGTATATTGAACAGGCAAGAGACCCAGTACTTC. The rearrangement links TRBV19 to TRBJ2-5, with D perhaps matching TRBD1 (5 bases). Per germline, CDR1 LNHDA and CDR2 SQIVND (reference sequence). V gave up 2 bases and J gave up 2 bases, with 9 bases separating them. There are 14 residues in the CDR3.

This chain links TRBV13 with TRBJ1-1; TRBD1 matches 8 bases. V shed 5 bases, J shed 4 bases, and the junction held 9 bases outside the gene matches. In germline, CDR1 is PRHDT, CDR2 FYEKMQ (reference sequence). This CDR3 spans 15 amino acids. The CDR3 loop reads CASSPGQGLSTEAFF. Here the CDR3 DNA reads TGTGCCAGCAGCCCCGGACAGGGATTAAGCACTGAAGCTTTCTTT.

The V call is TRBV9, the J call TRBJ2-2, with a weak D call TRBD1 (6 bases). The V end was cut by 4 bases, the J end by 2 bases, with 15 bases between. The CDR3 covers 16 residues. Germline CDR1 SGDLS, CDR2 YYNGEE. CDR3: CASSFRQAINTGELFF. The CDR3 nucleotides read TGTGCCAGCAGCTTCAGACAGGCGATAAACACCGGGGAGCTGTTTTTT.

The CDR3 sequence is CASGRTSQETQYF. CDR3 bases: TGCGCCAGCGGCAGGACTAGTCAAGAGACCCAGTACTTC. The chain employs TRBV5-1 and TRBJ2-5; 7 nucleotides match TRBD2. Germline assignment: CDR1 SGHRS and CDR2 YFSETQ. J lost 2 bases, V lost 7 bases, and 5 bases had no gene match. There are 13 residues in the CDR3.